The T cell receptor beta chain described here comes from a study of liver allograft versus peripheral blood T cells (dated by TCRdb to 2020 to 2021). Background for the entire study: The study compared the T cell receptor repertoires present in transplanted livers with the repertoires present in the peripheral blood of liver transplant recipients.

Reading from cysteine to phenylalanine, the CDR3 counts 12 amino acids. Of the read, only the CDR3 DNA is kept; its 36 bases are in frame from base 1. For CDR1 and CDR2, the germline V gene lists MNHEY and SVGEGT. V lost 5 bases and J lost 7 bases; the stretch between them is 9 bases long. Overall study outcomes, separate from this receptor: According to the report, the T cell receptor repertoires detected in peripheral blood were different from the repertoires found inside liver allografts.

The sequencer listed for this sample is Illumina MiSeq. TCRdb handled the public reads itself, with Q25 trimming in fastp and clone calling in MiXCR, and kept productive beta chains. Each CDR3 protein gets just one entry, which takes the most common genes and DNA from the rows behind it. The sample contains around 770 distinct CDR3 sequences, roughly 19% of them found a single time. In total, the top ten clones hold 28% of the sample. This clonotype registers as large (0.1 to 1%) within its sample. There is no known antigen for this receptor. Base qualities are not provided; no much larger clone lies one nucleotide away.

This receptor was obtained from a human patient who had a liver transplant. Following a transplant, a fraction of the T cells may be traceable to the graft donor. The sequence links TRBV6-2 or TRBV6-3 to TRBJ2-1, with no confident D gene call. At the DNA level, the sequence is TGTGCCAGCAGTCCTTTTCGAAATGAGCAGTTCTTC. It codes for CASSPFRNEQFF.